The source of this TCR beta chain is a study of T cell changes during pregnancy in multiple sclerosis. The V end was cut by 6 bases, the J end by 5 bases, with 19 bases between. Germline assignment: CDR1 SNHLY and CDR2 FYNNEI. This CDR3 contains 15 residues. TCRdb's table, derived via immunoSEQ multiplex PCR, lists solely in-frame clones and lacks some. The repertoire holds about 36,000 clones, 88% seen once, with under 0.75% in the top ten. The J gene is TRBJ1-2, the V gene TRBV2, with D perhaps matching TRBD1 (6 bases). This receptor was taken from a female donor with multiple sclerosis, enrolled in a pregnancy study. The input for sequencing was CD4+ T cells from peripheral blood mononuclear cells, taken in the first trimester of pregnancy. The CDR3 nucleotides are TGTGCCAGCAGCCCCGAGGGGGGGCCTAGGTATGGCTACACCTTC. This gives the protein CASSPEGGPRYGYTF.